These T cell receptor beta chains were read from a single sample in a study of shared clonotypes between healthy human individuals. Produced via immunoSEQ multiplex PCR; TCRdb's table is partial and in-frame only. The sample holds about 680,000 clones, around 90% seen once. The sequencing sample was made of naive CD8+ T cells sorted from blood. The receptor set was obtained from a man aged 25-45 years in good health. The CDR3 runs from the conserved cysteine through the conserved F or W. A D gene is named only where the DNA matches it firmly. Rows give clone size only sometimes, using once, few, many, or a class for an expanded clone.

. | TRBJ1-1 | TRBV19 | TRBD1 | TGTGCCAGTAGTATAGATCCCACCCCGGACAGGGAAGCTTTCTTT | CASSIDPTPDREAFF
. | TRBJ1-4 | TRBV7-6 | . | TGTGCCAGCAGCTTAGAAATGGTCGAACGAAAGGAAAAACTGTTTTTT | CASSLEMVERKEKLFF
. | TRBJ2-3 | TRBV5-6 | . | TGTGCCAGCAGCTTGGGGCAGGGGAAAGATACGCAGTATTTT | CASSLGQGKDTQYF
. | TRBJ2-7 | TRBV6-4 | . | TGTGCCAGCACCCCTTCCGGGAGCTCCTACGAGCAGTACTTC | CASTPSGSSYEQYF
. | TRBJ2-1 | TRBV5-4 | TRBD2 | TGTGCCAGCAGCTTGGGACTAGCGGGAGGCGATGAGCAGTTCTTC | CASSLGLAGGDEQFF
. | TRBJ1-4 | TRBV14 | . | TGTGCCAGCAGCCAAGAAAGGACAGAGATTGAAAAACTGTTTTTT | CASSQERTEIEKLFF
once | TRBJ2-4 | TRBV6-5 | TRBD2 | TGTGCCAGCAGTTACATGCGGGAGGGCATTCAGTACTTC | CASSYMREGIQYF
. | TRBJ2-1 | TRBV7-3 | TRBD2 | TGTGCCAGCAGCTTAGGACTAGCGGAGAAGGGTGAGCAGTTCTTC | CASSLGLAEKGEQFF
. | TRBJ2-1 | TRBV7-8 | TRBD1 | TGTGCCAGCAGCTTAGGCAGGGGGTGGTACAATGAGCAGTTCTTC | CASSLGRGWYNEQFF
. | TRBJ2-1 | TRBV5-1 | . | TGCGCCAGCTCTCCCTCCGGGACCACCGGGGAGTTCGATGAGCAGTTCTTC | CASSPSGTTGEFDEQFF
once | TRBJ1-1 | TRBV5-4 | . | TGTGCCAGCAGCTTTGAGGGGCTCGGAGCTTTCTTT | CASSFEGLGAFF
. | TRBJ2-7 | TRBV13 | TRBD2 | TGTGCCAGCAGCTTAGCCCGGGACGGGCCGGGACTAGCGGGAGTCGAGCAGTACTTC | CASSLARDGPGLAGVEQYF
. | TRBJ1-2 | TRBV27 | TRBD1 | TGTGCCAGCACTATAACAGGGGGTGACTATGGCTACACCTTC | CASTITGGDYGYTF
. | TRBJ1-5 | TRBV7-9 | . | TGTGCCAGCAGGACGGAGGGGCAGCCCCAGCATTTT | CASRTEGQPQHF
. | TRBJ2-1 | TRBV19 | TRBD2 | TGTGCCAGTAGTCCCCTGACTAGCGGGGTCTCCTACAATGAGCAGTTCTTC | CASSPLTSGVSYNEQFF
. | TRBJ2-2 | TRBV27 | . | TGTGCCAGCAGTCTGACAGGTCCCGGGGAGCTGTTTTTT | CASSLTGPGELFF
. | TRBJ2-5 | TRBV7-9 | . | TGTGCCAGCAGCTCCGCAGAGGACTCCAGGACCCAGTACTTC | CASSSAEDSRTQYF
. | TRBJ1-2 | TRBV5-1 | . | TGCGCCAGCAGCTTGGTCGTTCCAGGGAGGGGCTATGGCTACACCTTC | CASSLVVPGRGYGYTF